These T cell receptor beta chains were read from a single sample in a study of CD8 T cells in ankylosing spondylitis. From the 5' RACE reads, TCRdb called clonotypes with MiXCR, one entry per CDR3 protein. The table records about 390,000 distinct CDR3 sequences, approximately 20% of them present only once. The sample taken for sequencing was blood, either unsorted or a sorted T cell fraction (not recorded which). These receptors were collected from a male donor with ankylosing spondylitis. CDR3s include the opening cysteine and the closing phenylalanine or tryptophan. The D gene is left open where the match is weak. Clone size is not always given. Where it is, it says once, few, many or a class for expanded clones.

-	-	TRBV4-1	TRBJ1-1	CASSQDTVVAAFF	TGCGCCAGCAGCCAAGATACAGTAGTCGCGGCTTTCTTT
-	many	TRBV5-1	TRBJ1-1	CASASYRAMNTEAFF	TGCGCCAGCGCATCCTACAGGGCCATGAACACTGAAGCTTTCTTT
-	few	TRBV5-1	TRBJ1-2	CASSPGTSPSGYTF	TGCGCCAGCAGCCCTGGGACCTCCCCGAGTGGCTACACCTTC
TRBD1	-	TRBV7-9	TRBJ1-2	CASSRDRARNYGYTF	TGTGCCAGCAGCCGGGACAGGGCTAGGAACTATGGCTACACCTTC
TRBD2	few	TRBV2	TRBJ2-3	CASRQAGDTQYF	TGTGCCAGCAGGCAAGCGGGGGATACGCAGTATTTT
-	-	TRBV6-2/TRBV6-3	TRBJ1-5	CASSYGMDQPQHF	TGTGCCAGCAGTTATGGGATGGATCAGCCCCAGCATTTT
TRBD1	few	TRBV5-1	TRBJ1-1	CASSLAESTRTGLQKNTEAFF	TGCGCCAGCAGCTTGGCCGAGAGTACGAGGACAGGTCTTCAAAAGAACACTGAAGCTTTCTTT
-	many	TRBV11-2	TRBJ2-7	CASSLDLIYEQYF	TGTGCCAGCAGCTTGGACTTGATCTACGAGCAGTACTTC
-	few	TRBV27	TRBJ1-4	CASREQGGGEKLFF	TGTGCCAGCAGGGAACAGGGTGGCGGTGAAAAACTGTTTTTT
-	-	TRBV18	TRBJ2-2	CASSPAQGGNTGELFF	TGTGCCAGCTCACCCGCGCAGGGCGGGAACACCGGGGAGCTGTTTTTT
-	few	TRBV4-2	TRBJ2-1	CASSFGGQVEQFF	TGTGCCAGCAGCTTTGGGGGGCAGGTTGAGCAGTTCTTC
-	-	TRBV9	TRBJ2-1	CASSVEGGGYNEQFF	TGTGCCAGCAGCGTAGAGGGAGGCGGGTACAATGAGCAGTTCTTC
-	-	TRBV7-6	TRBJ2-1	CASSSRYGNRGNEQFF	TGTGCCAGCAGCTCGCGTTACGGGAACCGAGGGAATGAGCAGTTCTTC
-	-	TRBV7-2	TRBJ2-7	CASSYPSSSYEQYF	TGTGCCAGCAGCTATCCATCTAGCTCCTACGAGCAGTACTTC
-	-	TRBV12-3/TRBV12-4	TRBJ1-1	CASKLGGDTEAFF	TGTGCCAGCAAACTGGGGGGGGACACTGAAGCTTTCTTT
TRBD1	-	TRBV5-1	TRBJ2-7	CASSLASTGTGNYEQYF	TGCGCCAGCAGCTTGGCCAGCACCGGGACAGGGAACTACGAGCAGTACTTC
TRBD1	few	TRBV5-5	TRBJ2-3	CASSPTSTGGIDTQYF	TGTGCCAGCAGCCCGACTTCGACAGGGGGTATAGATACGCAGTATTTT
TRBD1	-	TRBV5-4	TRBJ2-3	CASSSRGISDTQYF	TGTGCCAGCAGCTCCAGGGGGATATCAGATACGCAGTATTTT
-	-	TRBV5-1	TRBJ2-3	CASTQSVADTQYF	TGCGCCAGCACCCAATCGGTGGCAGATACGCAGTATTTT
TRBD2	-	TRBV3-1	TRBJ2-1	CASSQETSGGYNEQFF	TGTGCCAGCAGCCAAGAAACTAGCGGAGGTTACAATGAGCAGTTCTTC
TRBD1	-	TRBV5-6	TRBJ1-4	CASSWGDRDQNEKLFF	TGTGCCAGCAGCTGGGGGGACAGGGACCAGAATGAAAAACTGTTTTTT
-	-	TRBV20-1	TRBJ2-7	CSARVPRPGYEQYF	TGCAGTGCTAGAGTCCCGAGGCCGGGCTACGAGCAGTACTTC
-	-	TRBV11-3	TRBJ2-1	CASSSHSLGSNEQFF	TGTGCCAGCAGCTCCCATTCACTAGGAAGCAATGAGCAGTTCTTC
TRBD2	few	TRBV6-2/TRBV6-3	TRBJ2-7	CASSYGTSGIYEQYF	TGTGCCAGCAGTTACGGGACTAGCGGAATCTACGAGCAGTACTTC
-	-	TRBV5-1	TRBJ2-7	CASSFYTGTRVEQYF	TGCGCCAGCAGTTTTTATACCGGGACGAGGGTCGAGCAGTACTTC
-	-	TRBV5-5	TRBJ2-7	CASSLPGLNYEQYF	TGTGCCAGCAGCTTACCGGGACTTAACTACGAGCAGTACTTC
-	few	TRBV20-1	TRBJ2-1	CSARSGTRSYNEQFF	TGCAGTGCTAGATCCGGGACTCGCTCCTACAATGAGCAGTTCTTC
-	-	TRBV30	TRBJ1-5	CAWSTSLLEQPQHF	TGTGCCTGGAGTACTAGCCTCTTGGAGCAGCCCCAGCATTTT
-	-	TRBV7-9	TRBJ2-7	CASSFTGRLGDEQYF	TGTGCCAGCAGCTTCACAGGGAGGCTTGGCGACGAGCAGTACTTC
-	-	TRBV4-1	TRBJ2-1	CASSSYLPGYNEQFF	TGCGCCAGCAGCTCCTACTTACCTGGGTACAATGAGCAGTTCTTC
-	few	TRBV6-6	TRBJ1-2	CASSPRGGDGYTF	TGTGCCAGCAGTCCCCGGGGTGGGGATGGCTACACCTTC
-	many	TRBV29-1	TRBJ2-1	CSVAQVIDEQFF	TGCAGCGTTGCCCAGGTGATTGATGAGCAGTTCTTC
TRBD1	few	TRBV10-3	TRBJ1-1	CAISETFGQGRFF	TGTGCCATCAGTGAGACTTTTGGACAGGGAAGGTTCTTT
-	many	TRBV5-1	TRBJ2-1	CASSLAGNEQFF	TGCGCCAGCAGCTTGGCAGGGAATGAGCAGTTCTTC
-	few	TRBV3-1	TRBJ2-5	CASSQNPPGFETQYF	TGTGCCAGCAGCCAAAACCCCCCGGGATTTGAGACCCAGTACTTC
-	few	TRBV5-1	TRBJ1-5	CASSLAGARNQPQHF	TGCGCCAGCAGCTTGGCTGGGGCCCGGAATCAGCCCCAGCATTTT
-	few	TRBV28	TRBJ2-1	CASSTRLDFNEQFF	TGTGCCAGCAGTACCCGACTAGATTTCAATGAGCAGTTCTTC
-	few	TRBV6-5	TRBJ1-4	CASSYSTGGNEKLFF	TGTGCCAGCAGTTACTCGACTGGGGGTAATGAAAAACTGTTTTTT
TRBD2	-	TRBV11-1	TRBJ2-1	CASSHRLAGALHSNEQFF	TGTGCCAGCAGCCACCGACTAGCGGGAGCCCTGCACTCCAATGAGCAGTTCTTC
-	many	TRBV5-6	TRBJ1-3	CASSWVDGTSGNTIYF	TGTGCCAGCAGCTGGGTGGACGGGACCTCTGGAAACACCATATATTTT
-	few	TRBV5-1	TRBJ2-3	CASSSSGGDTDTQYF	TGCGCCAGCAGCTCCAGCGGAGGGGACACAGATACGCAGTATTTT
-	many	TRBV12-3/TRBV12-4	TRBJ1-1	CASSRSLGGNTEAFF	TGTGCCAGCAGTCGCTCCCTCGGGGGGAACACTGAAGCTTTCTTT
TRBD2	-	TRBV20-1	TRBJ2-1	CSASGTSGSYNEQFF	TGCAGTGCTAGTGGGACTAGCGGGTCCTACAATGAGCAGTTCTTC
TRBD1	many	TRBV4-2	TRBJ1-5	CASSQLQGSNQPQHF	TGTGCCAGCAGCCAGTTACAGGGGAGCAATCAGCCCCAGCATTTT
TRBD1	many	TRBV12-3/TRBV12-4	TRBJ2-7	CASSLTGGVIEQYF	TGTGCCAGCAGTTTGACAGGGGGGGTGATAGAGCAGTACTTC
TRBD2	-	TRBV28	TRBJ2-6	CASSSAGVGANVLTF	TGTGCCAGCTCCTCAGCGGGAGTTGGGGCCAACGTCCTGACTTTC
-	few	TRBV6-2/TRBV6-3	TRBJ1-4	CASSHGGSQDEKLFF	TGTGCCAGCAGCCACGGCGGGTCCCAGGATGAAAAACTGTTTTTT
-	-	TRBV29-1	TRBJ1-4	CSVWTTNEKLFF	TGCAGCGTTTGGACCACTAATGAAAAACTGTTTTTT
-	few	TRBV6-1	TRBJ2-1	CASRILGQYNEQFF	TGTGCCAGCAGGATCCTGGGGCAGTACAATGAGCAGTTCTTC
TRBD1	few	TRBV30	TRBJ2-5	CAWGDRGQRETQYF	TGTGCCTGGGGGGACAGGGGGCAGCGAGAGACCCAGTACTTC
-	-	TRBV20-1	TRBJ2-7	CSASPGSYEQYF	TGCAGTGCTAGTCCAGGCTCCTACGAGCAGTACTTC
TRBD1	-	TRBV24-1	TRBJ2-7	CATSDHDRGGGEQYF	TGTGCCACCAGTGACCACGACAGGGGTGGAGGCGAGCAGTACTTC
-	few	TRBV25-1	TRBJ1-4	CASSEDGPVSFHEKLFF	TGTGCCAGCAGTGAAGACGGACCAGTGAGTTTTCATGAAAAACTGTTTTTT
-	few	TRBV19	TRBJ2-7	CAFYEQYF	TGTGCCTTCTACGAGCAGTACTTC
-	-	TRBV19	TRBJ2-1	CASSSPGQLSYNEQFF	TGTGCCAGTAGTTCGCCCGGACAGCTTTCCTACAATGAGCAGTTCTTC
-	many	TRBV4-3	TRBJ1-3	CASSRGLGTGNTIYF	TGCGCCAGCAGCCGAGGACTGGGGACTGGAAACACCATATATTTT
TRBD2	-	TRBV29-1	TRBJ2-1	CSTAGGRLEQFF	TGCAGTACAGCGGGAGGCCGCCTGGAGCAGTTCTTC
-	few	TRBV12-3/TRBV12-4	TRBJ1-4	CASSLGGLATNEKLFF	TGTGCCAGCAGTTTAGGGGGACTTGCAACTAATGAAAAACTGTTTTTT
-	-	TRBV4-2	TRBJ2-1	CASSESDRRSDEQFF	TGTGCCAGCAGCGAAAGCGATCGCCGGTCCGATGAGCAGTTCTTC
TRBD1	many	TRBV12-3/TRBV12-4	TRBJ1-5	CASSTTGEHQPQHF	TGTGCCAGCAGCACGACAGGGGAGCATCAGCCCCAGCATTTT